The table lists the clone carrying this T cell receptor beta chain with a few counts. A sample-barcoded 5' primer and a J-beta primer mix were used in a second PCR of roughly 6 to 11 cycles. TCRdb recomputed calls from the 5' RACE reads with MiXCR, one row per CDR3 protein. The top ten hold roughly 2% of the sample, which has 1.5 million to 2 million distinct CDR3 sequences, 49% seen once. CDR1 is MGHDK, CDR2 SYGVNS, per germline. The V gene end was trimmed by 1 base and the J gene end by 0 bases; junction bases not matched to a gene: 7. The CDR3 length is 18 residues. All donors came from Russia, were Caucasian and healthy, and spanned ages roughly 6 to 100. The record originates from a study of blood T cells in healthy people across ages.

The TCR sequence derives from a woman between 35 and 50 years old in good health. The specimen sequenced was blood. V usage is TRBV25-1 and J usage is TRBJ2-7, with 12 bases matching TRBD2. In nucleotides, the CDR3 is TGTGCCAGCAGTGAATCACTAGCGGGGGGAAGGAGCTCCTACGAGCAGTACTTC. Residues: CASSESLAGGRSSYEQYF.